This TCR beta chain derives from a study of Tregs in tolerant kidney transplant recipients. The study, taken as a whole, reports: The most relevant donor-specific Treg TCRbeta repertoire apparently came from expansion with activated donor B cells. Few patients were studied, so findings need validation in larger groups. Biological reproducibility was not directly addressed, but technical replication error appeared minimal.

Data came from immunoSEQ multiplex PCR; TCRdb stores just in-frame clones and leaves some out. The table includes hundreds of thousands of clones, roughly 84% detected once. Comments on this clone: Its target is unknown.

Unstimulated Tregs (CD4+CD25+CD127-) and CD4+CD25- non-Tregs were sorted from PBMCs. Trimming pared 0 bases from V and 4 bases from J, leaving 7 bases between. The length of the CDR3 is 14 residues. The germline CDR1 and CDR2 sequences are SGHTS and YDEGEE. The V gene is TRBV5-8, the J gene TRBJ2-2; D uncertain. The sequence was obtained from a human donor in good health. The sample taken for sequencing was CD4+ T cells from blood. The CDR3 nucleotides read TGTGCCAGCAGCTTGGAGAGTGGCACCGGGGAGCTGTTTTTT. Its translation is CASSLESGTGELFF.